The source of this T cell receptor (beta chain) is a study of cytomegalovirus exposure and HLA in healthy donors. 13 Jbeta primers and 60 Vbeta primers were used for the PCR. Original data processing: Among the unique TCR beta chains that a later analysis counted, around 82 million in all, roughly 10 million were shared. Here immunoSEQ multiplex PCR was the method, and the copy in TCRdb shows in-frame clones only, minus some. V and J calls and clone size follow that table, whereas D and trimming were derived from the DNA. The table records approximately 140,000 clones, about 82% of them present only once. Regarding this clone: Antigen specificity is unknown.

Looked up from germline, CDR1 is SGHRS and CDR2 is YFSETQ. The CDR3 runs to 16 residues. After removal of 4 bases from V and 4 bases from J, the junction contained 7 bases not matched to a gene. Notes on the study in general: Rarity characterized most TCR sequences, yet some public TCRs appeared in many donors.

The receptor was derived from a man between 25 and 39 years old in good health and CMV-seronegative. V usage is TRBV5-1 and J usage is TRBJ2-3; 12 bases align to TRBD1. Source material: PBMCs. The CDR3 here is CASSRRGQGASDTQYF. CDR3 DNA: TGCGCCAGCAGCCGGAGGGGACAGGGGGCTTCAGATACGCAGTATTTT.